The 27 T cell receptor beta chains below all came from one sample that was sequenced in a study of T cells in Graves' hyperthyroidism and ophthalmopathy. RNA transcripts gave rise to amplified TCR beta CDR3 regions. RT-PCR in the first round (using the HTBI primer set) targeted the TCR CDR3. Each CDR3 protein is one row after TCRdb ran MiXCR on the multiplex PCR reads. The top ten clones hold about 10% of a sample with 530,000 or so distinct CDR3 sequences, approximately 24% of them seen once. Sequencing used blood. These receptors were obtained from a woman between 25 and 40 years old with Graves' ophthalmopathy.

This clonotype was recorded many times. The chain couples TRBV7-2 to TRBJ1-2; D gene unclear. Germline V gives CDR1 SGHTA, CDR2 FQGNSA. With 0 bases removed from V and 3 bases from J, the gap between germline ends came to 11 bases. The CDR3 loop spans 15 amino acids. CDR3 DNA: TGTGCCAGCAGCTTAGCCGGAACGGGCGACTATGGCTACACCTTC. It translates to CASSLAGTGDYGYTF.

The rearrangement uses TRBV14 and TRBJ2-7; perhaps TRBD2 as D (5 bases). Germline V CDR1 and CDR2: SGHDN, FVKESK. This CDR3 is 16 amino acids long. The V end was cut by 1 base, the J end by 2 bases, with 15 bases between. CDR3 amino acids: CASSQVPSGSTYEQYF. Here the CDR3 DNA reads TGTGCCAGCAGCCAAGTTCCCAGCGGAAGCACCTACGAGCAGTACTTC.

The chain couples TRBV2 to TRBJ2-4; no clear D gene. There are 14 residues in the CDR3. CDR1 is SNHLY and CDR2 is FYNNEI in the germline V gene. V dropped 8 bases and J dropped 3 bases, with 14 bases sitting between them. CDR3 nucleotide sequence: TGTGCCAGCGGTTGGCGTGCGGTCAAAAACATTCAGTACTTC. Its protein product is CASGWRAVKNIQYF.

The table lists this clonotype with many counts. The V gene is TRBV6-1, the J gene TRBJ1-5; D unresolved. Germline V gene lookup returns CDR1 MNHNS and CDR2 SASEGT. The CDR3 sequence is 19 residues long. Trimming left V 1 base short and J 0 bases short, with 19 bases between. Here the CDR3 DNA reads TGTGCCAGCAGTGAAGTAGTTCGGCAGCTCTCTTATAGCAATCAGCCCCAGCATTTT. This encodes CASSEVVRQLSYSNQPQHF.

Note on this clonotype: A read error may be the cause here, since a much bigger clone is one base away. This is likely a read error, given that the CDR3 carries no conserved phenylalanine or tryptophan at its end. The rearrangement uses TRBV27 and TRBJ2-7, with D possibly matching TRBD1 (6 bases). The V end was cut by 5 bases, the J end by 0 bases, with 8 bases between. CDR3 length equals 13 residues. Germline assignment: CDR1 MNHEY and CDR2 SMNVEV (reference sequence). The CDR3 nucleotides read TGTGCCAGCAGTCAGACAGGCTCCTACGAGCAGTACTAC. Amino acid sequence: CASSQTGSYEQYY.

This clonotype appeared many times. CDR3 protein: CASSTSGGPNTEAFF. In DNA form, the CDR3 reads TGTGCCAGCAGTACCTCCGGGGGGCCGAACACTGAAGCTTTCTTT. This sequence joins TRBV28 and TRBJ1-1; a possible D gene is TRBD1 (6 bases). Germline V gene sequence: CDR1 MDHEN, CDR2 SYDVKM. Trimming left V 5 bases short and J 1 base short, with 14 bases between. The CDR3 runs to 15 residues.

On this clonotype: The junction and the germline gene differ at one end; a read error may be behind it. J is TRBJ2-1 and V is TRBV27; 10 bases align to TRBD1. This CDR3 is 15 amino acids long. Germline assignment: CDR1 MNHEY and CDR2 SMNVEV (reference sequence). The CDR3 spells CASREDRGLYNEKFF. The CDR3 bases are TGTGCCAGCAGGGAGGACAGGGGGTTGTACAATGAGAAGTTCTTC.

This clonotype was detected ten times or more. The chain has TRBV5-1 and TRBJ2-7; D unresolved. The germline CDR1 and CDR2 sequences are SGHRS and YFSETQ. This CDR3 comprises 14 residues. Trimming shortened V by 1 base and J by 3 bases, and 11 bases separated the two germline ends. This CDR3 is CASSLHGFSYEQYF. CDR3 coding DNA: TGCGCCAGCAGCTTGCATGGCTTCAGCTACGAGCAGTACTTC.

Ten or more counts support this clonotype. The genes are TRBV12-3 or TRBV12-4 and TRBJ1-1, with D perhaps TRBD1 (5 bases). CDR3 length equals 17 residues. V lost 1 base, J lost 0 bases, and 15 bases lay in between. In nucleotides, the CDR3 is TGTGCCAGCAGTTTAGATGAATGGGCAGGGTTGAACACTGAAGCTTTCTTT. Protein sequence: CASSLDEWAGLNTEAFF.

The rearrangement joins TRBV6-1 to TRBJ2-7; 9 nucleotides match TRBD2. Germline values: CDR1 MNHNS, CDR2 SASEGT. V dropped 5 bases and J dropped 2; count of bases not matched to a gene: 13. The CDR3 has 17 residues. As DNA, the CDR3 is TGTGCCAGCAGTCCCGGTAGGGGGAGCGGGAGGACCTACGAGCAGTACTTC. This codes for CASSPGRGSGRTYEQYF.

This clonotype has at least ten counts. The V and J genes are TRBV10-3 and TRBJ2-7, with D maybe TRBD2 (5 bases). Germline CDR1 reads ENHRY; CDR2 reads SYGVKD. Trimming shortened V by 6 bases and J by 0 bases, and 9 bases separated the two germline ends. This CDR3 has 13 amino acids. CDR3 residues: CAISREISYEQYF. The CDR3 nucleotides read TGTGCCATCAGCCGGGAAATCTCCTACGAGCAGTACTTC.

Remarks on this clonotype: A much larger clonotype is one base distant, so this may be a read error. The V and J genes are TRBV29-1 and TRBJ2-5; D might be TRBD2 (6 bases). There are 14 residues in the CDR3. Germline loops: CDR1 SQVTM, CDR2 ANQGSEA. The CDR3 DNA reads as TGCAGCGTTGAGCTGGCGGGGTACCAAGAGGCCCAGTACTTC. Translation gives CSVELAGYQEAQYF.

The sample holds many counts of this clonotype. CDR3: CASTEGPESNQPQHF. The CDR3 nucleotides are TGTGCCAGCACCGAGGGACCGGAAAGCAATCAGCCCCAGCATTTT. V and J are TRBV3-1 and TRBJ1-5; D is possibly TRBD1 (5 bases). Germline assignment: CDR1 LGHDT and CDR2 YNNKEL (reference sequence). This CDR3 region has 15 residues. The V end was cut by 7 bases, the J end by 1 base, with 14 bases between.

This clonotype was counted many times. The genes are TRBV27 and TRBJ2-5, with D hard to call. Deletions cut 6 bases from V and 2 bases from J, with 13 bases between. The CDR3 sequence is 14 residues long. In germline, CDR1 is MNHEY, CDR2 SMNVEV (reference sequence). CDR3 bases: TGTGCCAGCAGACGAGGAGATAGACAAGAGACCCAGTACTTC. It is translated as CASRRGDRQETQYF.

On this clonotype itself: A clone one base away is much larger, so this may be a read error. This chain uses TRBV30 with TRBJ1-1; 10 bases agree with TRBD1. CDR1 GTSNPN and CDR2 SVGIG come from the germline V gene (reference sequence). CDR3 length equals 13 residues. The CDR3 spells CALAGTGDTEACF. CDR3 in DNA: TGTGCCTTAGCCGGGACAGGGGATACTGAAGCTTGCTTT.

The chain couples TRBV5-1 to TRBJ1-2; D call uncertain. Germline lookup yields CDR1 SGHRS and CDR2 YFSETQ. Deletions cut 4 bases from V and 0 bases from J, with 16 bases between. The CDR3 has 16 residues. CDR3 sequence (DNA): TGCGCCAGCAGCCCATTCACTGATCAACCTAACTATGGCTACACCTTC. Amino acids: CASSPFTDQPNYGYTF.

The chain joins TRBV27 to TRBJ1-2, with D maybe TRBD1 (5 bases). The CDR3 runs to 17 residues. CDR1 and CDR2 from the germline V gene are MNHEY and SMNVEV (reference sequence). Trimming removed 2 bases at V and 0 bases at J, with 16 bases between. The CDR3 DNA reads TGTGCCAGCAGTTTACGGGGCACGGGGTTTACTAACTATGGCTACACCTTC. The encoded protein is CASSLRGTGFTNYGYTF.

In this sample, this clonotype turned up many times. The CDR3 spells CAIRSVTQETQYF. The CDR3 coding sequence is TGTGCCATCAGGTCGGTCACACAAGAGACCCAGTACTTC. The rearrangement joins TRBV10-3 to TRBJ2-5; D gene ambiguous. V was pared by 6 bases and J by 2 bases, with 10 bases between. Germline V gene data show CDR1 as ENHRY and CDR2 as SYGVKD. CDR3 length: 13 residues.

This clonotype was counted ten times or more. This chain connects TRBV20-1 to TRBJ1-2; D ambiguous. The CDR3 covers 12 residues. Germline lookup yields CDR1 DFQATT and CDR2 SNEGSKA (reference sequence). Trimming took off 1 base at V and 13 bases at J, with 16 bases between the two ends. CDR3 in amino acids: CSARGNGSEGTF. For the CDR3, the DNA is TGCAGTGCTAGAGGAAATGGGTCTGAAGGCACCTTC.

This clonotype turned up a few times. The chain recombines TRBV20-1 with TRBJ2-5; 12 nucleotides agree with TRBD2. Germline CDR1 DFQATT, CDR2 SNEGSKA (reference sequence). With 5 bases clipped from V and 5 bases from J, the junction kept 6 bases outside the gene matches. The CDR3 is made up of 14 amino acids. For the CDR3, the DNA is TGCAGTGCTGTCCTAGCGGGGGGGTGGGAGACCCAGTACTTC. Translated: CSAVLAGGWETQYF.

The V call is TRBV6-5, the J call TRBJ1-6; 9 bases align to TRBD1. This CDR3 region has 18 residues. Germline assignment: CDR1 MNHEY and CDR2 SVGAGI. The V segment lost 2 bases and the J segment 0 bases; nucleotides outside the gene matches: 5. CDR3 protein: CASSYTGQGSSYNSPLHF. The CDR3 DNA reads TGTGCCAGCAGTTACACAGGACAGGGGAGCTCCTATAATTCACCCCTCCACTTT.

This clonotype was observed at least ten times. V gene TRBV27 combines with J gene TRBJ2-7; a possible D gene is TRBD2 (6 bases). Trimming stripped 2 bases from V and 0 bases from J, with 11 bases between. The germline CDR1 and CDR2 sequences are MNHEY and SMNVEV (reference sequence). The CDR3 extends over 15 amino acids. CDR3 loop: CASSLERVSSYEQYF. CDR3 DNA sequence: TGTGCCAGCAGTTTAGAGCGGGTGAGCTCCTACGAGCAGTACTTC.

The J gene is TRBJ2-5, the V gene TRBV20-1; 7 bases are shared with TRBD2. The CDR3 totals 12 residues. V shed 7 bases, J shed 5 bases, and the junction held 7 bases outside the gene matches. From germline, CDR1 is DFQATT and CDR2 SNEGSKA (reference sequence). CDR3 region: CSVEAGEETQYF. The CDR3, as DNA: TGCAGTGTGGAGGCGGGAGAGGAGACCCAGTACTTC.

This clonotype appeared many times. The V call is TRBV6-5, the J call TRBJ1-2; TRBD1 might be the D (5 bases). CDR1 and CDR2 (germline): MNHEY, SVGAGI. V shed 0 bases and J shed 3 bases, with 14 bases lying between them. CDR3 size: 16 residues. The CDR3 DNA reads TGTGCCAGCAGTTACTCGTACGGAGGGGTCGACTATGGCTACACCTTC. It is translated as CASSYSYGGVDYGYTF.

The sample holds many counts of this clonotype. Here the CDR3 reads CASRSEGGNEKLFF. CDR3 DNA: TGTGCCAGCAGGTCGGAGGGTGGTAATGAAAAACTGTTTTTT. The J gene is TRBJ1-4, the V gene TRBV12-3 or TRBV12-4; D is ambiguous. CDR3 size: 14 residues. Between the trimmed V and J ends, which lost 6 bases and 4 bases, there was a span of 12 bases.

The chain has TRBV7-2 and TRBJ2-7; 10 bases align to TRBD2. V was clipped by 6 bases and J by 2 bases; unmatched bases: 7. The CDR3 totals 15 residues. Germline V gene lookup returns CDR1 SGHTA and CDR2 FQGNSA. CDR3 sequence: CASSSASGGPYEQYF. CDR3 in DNA: TGTGCCAGCAGTTCGGCTAGCGGGGGCCCCTACGAGCAGTACTTC.

Only a few counts were recorded for this clonotype. The chain carries TRBV10-3 and TRBJ2-5; TRBD1 aligns across 8 bases. Germline trimming cut 6 bases from V and 5 bases from J; bases unmatched to any gene: 5. CDR1 ENHRY and CDR2 SYGVKD come from the germline V gene. CDR3 length: 13 amino acids. DNA for the CDR3: TGTGCCATCAGCCCGGACAGGGTTGAGACCCAGTACTTC. Translated: CAISPDRVETQYF.